This TCR beta chain was identified during a study of spatial heterogeneity in lung cancer. Whole-study context: In tumor regions, TCR transcript counts tracked strongly with a T cell module score from matched bulk RNA-seq.

Overall study results and limits: The estimated TCR-seq coverage of tumor T cells amounted to approximately 7.3% when looking at alpha chains and more than 11% when looking at beta chains. One measure, the expanded intratumoral alpha and beta TCR count, tracked tumor mutation counts.

At least ten counts were recorded for this clonotype. Antigen: not known. Carried by each TCR cDNA molecule was a unique molecular identifier. TCRdb redid the calling of the 5' RACE reads with MiXCR, one entry per CDR3 protein. The data show 4,000 or so distinct CDR3 sequences, over 7% seen once. The germline V gene encodes CDR1 SQVTM and CDR2 ANQGSEA. The CDR3 length is 12 residues. V lost 8 bases to trimming and J lost 3 bases, with 14 bases between them. Specified time point: sample taken at primary tumor resection. Sequencing was performed on whole RNA extracted from tumor and nontumor lung tissue, or from frozen PBMC, and the material was left unsorted.

Material: lung tumor tissue, obtained at surgery. The TCR was taken from a male donor with early-stage non-small cell lung cancer. The chain couples TRBV29-1 to TRBJ2-7; perhaps TRBD2 as D (6 bases). The DNA for the CDR3 is TGCAGCATGAAAGGGAGGTACTACGAGCAGTACTTC. Translated, it gives CSMKGRYYEQYF.